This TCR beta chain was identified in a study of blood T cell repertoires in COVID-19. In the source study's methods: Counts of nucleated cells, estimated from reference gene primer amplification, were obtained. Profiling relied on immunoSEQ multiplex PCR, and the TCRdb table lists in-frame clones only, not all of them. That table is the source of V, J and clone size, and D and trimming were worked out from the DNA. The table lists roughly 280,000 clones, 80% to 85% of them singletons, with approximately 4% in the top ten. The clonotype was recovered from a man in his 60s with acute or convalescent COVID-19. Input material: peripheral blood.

The CDR3 nucleotides read TGCGCCAGCAGCTCCGGGACTAGCAACACAGTAGATACGCAGTATTTT. Translated: CASSSGTSNTVDTQYF. This chain uses TRBV5-1 with TRBJ2-3; 9 bases are a match to TRBD2. Germline V gene sequence: CDR1 SGHRS, CDR2 YFSETQ. The V and J ends lost 3 bases and 5 bases, in that order; junction bases with no gene match: 10. The CDR3 loop spans 16 amino acids. Together with reference TRBV5-1 and TRBJ2-3, the CDR3 gives the full variable domain: KAGVTQTPRYLIKTRGQQVTLSCSPISGHRSVSWYQQTPGQGLQFLFEYFSETQRNKGNFPGRFSGRQFSNSRSEMNVSTLELGDSALYLCASSSGTSNTVDTQYFGPGTRLTVL.